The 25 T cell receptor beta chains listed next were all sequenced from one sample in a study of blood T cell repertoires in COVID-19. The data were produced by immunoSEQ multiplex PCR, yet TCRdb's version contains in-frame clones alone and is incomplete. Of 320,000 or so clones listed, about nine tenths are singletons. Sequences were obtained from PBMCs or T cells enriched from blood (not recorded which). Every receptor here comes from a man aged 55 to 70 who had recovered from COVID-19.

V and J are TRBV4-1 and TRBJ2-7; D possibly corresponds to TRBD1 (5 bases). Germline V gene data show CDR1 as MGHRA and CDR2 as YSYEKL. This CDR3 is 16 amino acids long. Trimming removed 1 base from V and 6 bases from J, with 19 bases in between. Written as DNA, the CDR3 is TGCGCCAGCAGCCAAGTCAGGGTGGGTCCAAAGGGCGAGCAGTACTTC. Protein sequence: CASSQVRVGPKGEQYF.

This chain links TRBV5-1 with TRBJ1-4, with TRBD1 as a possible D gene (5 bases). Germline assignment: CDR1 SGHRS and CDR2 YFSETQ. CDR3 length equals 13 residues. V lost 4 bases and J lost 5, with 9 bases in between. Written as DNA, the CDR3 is TGCGCCAGCAGCGGGGGACTGAATGAAAAACTGTTTTTT. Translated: CASSGGLNEKLFF.

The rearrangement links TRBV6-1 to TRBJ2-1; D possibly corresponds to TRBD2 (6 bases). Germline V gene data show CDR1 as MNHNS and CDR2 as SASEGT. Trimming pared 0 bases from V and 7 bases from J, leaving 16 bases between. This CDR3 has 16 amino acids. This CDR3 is CASSEAGRGSWNEQFF. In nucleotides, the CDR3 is TGTGCCAGCAGTGAAGCCGGCCGGGGGTCTTGGAATGAGCAGTTCTTC.

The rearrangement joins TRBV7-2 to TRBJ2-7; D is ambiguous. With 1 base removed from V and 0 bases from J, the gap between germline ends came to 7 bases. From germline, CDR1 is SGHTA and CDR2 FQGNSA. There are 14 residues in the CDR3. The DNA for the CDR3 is TGTGCCAGCAGCTTAGACAGATCCTCCTACGAGCAGTACTTC. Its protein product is CASSLDRSSYEQYF.

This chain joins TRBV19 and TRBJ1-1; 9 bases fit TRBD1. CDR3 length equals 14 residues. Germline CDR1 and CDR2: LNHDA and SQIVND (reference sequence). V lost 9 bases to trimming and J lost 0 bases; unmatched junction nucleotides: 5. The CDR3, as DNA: TGTGCCAGCCTACAGGGGGCAATGAACACTGAAGCTTTCTTT. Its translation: CASLQGAMNTEAFF.

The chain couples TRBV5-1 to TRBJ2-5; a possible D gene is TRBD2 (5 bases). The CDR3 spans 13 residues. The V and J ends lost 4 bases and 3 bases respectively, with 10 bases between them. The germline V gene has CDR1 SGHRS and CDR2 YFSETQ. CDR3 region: CASSPDGEETQYF. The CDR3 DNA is TGCGCCAGCAGCCCTGACGGGGAAGAGACCCAGTACTTC.

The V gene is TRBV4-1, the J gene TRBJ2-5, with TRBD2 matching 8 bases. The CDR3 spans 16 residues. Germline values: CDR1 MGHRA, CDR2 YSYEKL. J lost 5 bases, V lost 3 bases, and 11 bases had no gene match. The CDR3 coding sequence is TGCGCCAGCAGCCATGTGATCGGGAGGGCCGTGGAGACCCAGTACTTC. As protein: CASSHVIGRAVETQYF.

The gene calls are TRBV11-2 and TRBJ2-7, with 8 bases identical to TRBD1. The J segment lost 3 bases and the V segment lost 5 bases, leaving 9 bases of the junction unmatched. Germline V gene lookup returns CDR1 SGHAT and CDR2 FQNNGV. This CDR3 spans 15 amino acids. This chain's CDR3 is CASSVGTGGHYEQYF. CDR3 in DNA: TGTGCCAGCAGCGTAGGAACAGGGGGGCACTACGAGCAGTACTTC.

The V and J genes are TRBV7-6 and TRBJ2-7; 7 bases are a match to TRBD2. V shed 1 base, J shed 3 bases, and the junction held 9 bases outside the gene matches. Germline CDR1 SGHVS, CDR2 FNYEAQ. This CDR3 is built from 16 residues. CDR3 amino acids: CASSLGEGGLGYEQYF. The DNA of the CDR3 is TGTGCCAGCAGCTTAGGTGAGGGAGGGCTTGGCTACGAGCAGTACTTC.

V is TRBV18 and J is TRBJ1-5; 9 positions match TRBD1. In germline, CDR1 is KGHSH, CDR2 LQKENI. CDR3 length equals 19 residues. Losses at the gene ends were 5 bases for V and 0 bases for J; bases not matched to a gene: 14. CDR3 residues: CASSGTTGGSTYSNQPQHF. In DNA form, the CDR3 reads TGTGCCAGCTCAGGAACGACAGGGGGTTCCACTTATAGCAATCAGCCCCAGCATTTT. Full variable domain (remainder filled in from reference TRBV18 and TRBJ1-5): NAGVMQNPRHLVRRRGQEARLRCSPMKGHSHVYWYRQLPEEGLKFMVYLQKENIIDESGMPKERFSAEFPKEGPSILRIQQVVRGDSAAYFCASSGTTGGSTYSNQPQHFGDGTRLSIL.

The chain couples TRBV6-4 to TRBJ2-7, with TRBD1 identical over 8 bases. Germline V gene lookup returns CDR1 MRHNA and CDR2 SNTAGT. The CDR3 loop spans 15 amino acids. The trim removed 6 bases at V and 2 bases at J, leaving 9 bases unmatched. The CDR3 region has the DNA TGTGCCAGCAGCTTAGACAGGGGAAGGGCCTACGAGCAGTACTTC. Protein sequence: CASSLDRGRAYEQYF.

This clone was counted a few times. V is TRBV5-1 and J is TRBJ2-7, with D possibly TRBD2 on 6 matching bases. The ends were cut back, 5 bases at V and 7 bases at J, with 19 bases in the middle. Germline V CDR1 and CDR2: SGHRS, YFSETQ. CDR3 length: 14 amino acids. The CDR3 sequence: CASRGGTDSREQYF. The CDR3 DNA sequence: TGCGCCAGCAGGGGCGGGACGGATAGTCGTGAGCAGTACTTC.

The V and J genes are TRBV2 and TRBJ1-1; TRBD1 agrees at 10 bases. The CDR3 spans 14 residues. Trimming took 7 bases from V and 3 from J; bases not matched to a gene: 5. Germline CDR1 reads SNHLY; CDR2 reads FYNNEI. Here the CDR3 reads CASIYGQGDTEAFF. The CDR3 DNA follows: TGTGCCAGCATTTATGGACAGGGGGACACTGAAGCTTTCTTT.

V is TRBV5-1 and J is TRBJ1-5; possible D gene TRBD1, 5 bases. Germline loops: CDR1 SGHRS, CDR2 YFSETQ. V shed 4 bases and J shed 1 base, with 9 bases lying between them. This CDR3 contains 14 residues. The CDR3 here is CASSPGGSNQPQHF. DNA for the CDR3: TGCGCCAGCAGCCCCGGGGGGAGCAATCAGCCCCAGCATTTT.

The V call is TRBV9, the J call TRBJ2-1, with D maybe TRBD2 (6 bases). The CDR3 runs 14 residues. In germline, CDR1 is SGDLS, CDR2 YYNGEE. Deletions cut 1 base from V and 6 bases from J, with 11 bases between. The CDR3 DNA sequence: TGTGCCAGCAGCGTACATCGGGGGTCCAATGAGCAGTTCTTC. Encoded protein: CASSVHRGSNEQFF.

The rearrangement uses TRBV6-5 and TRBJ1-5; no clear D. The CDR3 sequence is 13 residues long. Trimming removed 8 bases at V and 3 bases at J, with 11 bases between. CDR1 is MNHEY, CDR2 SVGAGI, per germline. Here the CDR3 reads CASQWASNQPQHF. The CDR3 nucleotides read TGTGCCAGCCAGTGGGCTTCCAATCAGCCCCAGCATTTT.

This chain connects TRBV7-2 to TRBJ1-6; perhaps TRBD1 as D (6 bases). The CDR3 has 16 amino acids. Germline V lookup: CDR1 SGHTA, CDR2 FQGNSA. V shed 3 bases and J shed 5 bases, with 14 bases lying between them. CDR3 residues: CASSLVGTRHNSPLHF. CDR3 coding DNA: TGTGCCAGCAGCTTGGTGGGGACAAGACATAATTCACCCCTCCACTTT. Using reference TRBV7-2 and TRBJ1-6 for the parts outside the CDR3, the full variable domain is GAGVSQSPSNKVTEKGKDVELRCDPISGHTALYWYRQSLGQGLEFLIYFQGNSAPDKSGLPSDRFSAERTGGSVSTLTIQRTQQEDSAVYLCASSLVGTRHNSPLHFGNGTRLTVT.

CDR3 in amino acids: CASSLSTAPGELFF. CDR3 sequence (DNA): TGTGCCAGCAGTTTATCCACAGCCCCCGGGGAGCTGTTTTTT. The chain has TRBV27 and TRBJ2-2, with D hard to call. Germline CDR1 is MNHEY and CDR2 is SMNVEV (reference sequence). The ends were cut back, 0 bases at V and 6 bases at J, with 8 bases in the middle. The CDR3 sequence is 14 residues long.

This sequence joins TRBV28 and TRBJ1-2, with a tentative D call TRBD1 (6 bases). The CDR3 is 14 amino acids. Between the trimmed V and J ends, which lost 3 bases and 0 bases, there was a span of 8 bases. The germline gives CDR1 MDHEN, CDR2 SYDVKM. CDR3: CASSLTGANYGYTF. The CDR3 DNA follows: TGTGCCAGCAGTTTGACAGGAGCTAACTATGGCTACACCTTC.

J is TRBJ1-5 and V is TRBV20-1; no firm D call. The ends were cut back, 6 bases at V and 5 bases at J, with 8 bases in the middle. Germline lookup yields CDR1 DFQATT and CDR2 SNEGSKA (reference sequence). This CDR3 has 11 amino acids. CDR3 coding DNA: TGCAGTGCCAGAACAGATCAGCCCCAGCATTTT. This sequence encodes CSARTDQPQHF.

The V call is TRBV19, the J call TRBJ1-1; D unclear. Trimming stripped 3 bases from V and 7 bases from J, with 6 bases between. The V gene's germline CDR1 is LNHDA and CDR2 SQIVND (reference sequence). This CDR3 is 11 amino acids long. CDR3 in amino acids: CASSIRFEAFF. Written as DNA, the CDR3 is TGTGCCAGTAGTATCCGGTTTGAAGCTTTCTTT.

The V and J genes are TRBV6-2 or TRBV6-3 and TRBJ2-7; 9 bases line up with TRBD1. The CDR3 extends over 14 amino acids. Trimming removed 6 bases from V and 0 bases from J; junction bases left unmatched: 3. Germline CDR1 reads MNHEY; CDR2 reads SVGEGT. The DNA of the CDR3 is TGTGCCAGCAGCCAACAGGGGGCCTCCTACGAGCAGTACTTC. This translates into CASSQQGASYEQYF.

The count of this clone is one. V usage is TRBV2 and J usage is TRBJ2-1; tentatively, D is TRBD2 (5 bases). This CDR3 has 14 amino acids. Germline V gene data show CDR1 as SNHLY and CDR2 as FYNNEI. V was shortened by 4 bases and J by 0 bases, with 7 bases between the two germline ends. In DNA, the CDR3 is TGTGCCAGCAGTGTCAGCGGCTCCTACAATGAGCAGTTCTTC. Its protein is CASSVSGSYNEQFF. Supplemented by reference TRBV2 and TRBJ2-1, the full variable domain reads EPEVTQTPSHQVTQMGQEVILRCVPISNHLYFYWYRQILGQKVEFLVSFYNNEISEKSEIFDDQFSVERPDGSNFTLKIRSTKLEDSAMYFCASSVSGSYNEQFFGPGTRLTVL.

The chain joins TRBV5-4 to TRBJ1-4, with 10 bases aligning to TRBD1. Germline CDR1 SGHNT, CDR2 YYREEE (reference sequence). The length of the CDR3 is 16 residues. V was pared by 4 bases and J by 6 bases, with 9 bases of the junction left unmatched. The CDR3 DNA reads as TGTGCCAGCAGCCAATCAATCGGGACAGGGGATGAAAAACTGTTTTTT. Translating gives CASSQSIGTGDEKLFF.

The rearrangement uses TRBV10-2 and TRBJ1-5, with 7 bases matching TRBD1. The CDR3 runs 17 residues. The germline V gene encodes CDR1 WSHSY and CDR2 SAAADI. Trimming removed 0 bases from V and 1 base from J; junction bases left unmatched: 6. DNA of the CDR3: TGCGCCAGCAGTGAGTCGTTGTACAGGGGCAGCAATCAGCCCCAGCATTTT. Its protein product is CASSESLYRGSNQPQHF.